This section outlines one T cell receptor beta chain sequence together with its context. Antigen specificity is unknown. These data come from a study of graft-versus-host responses after intestinal transplantation. Across the study: All recipients got anti-thymocyte globulin induction, then tacrolimus and steroids for three to four years.

Trimming removed 5 bases from V and 0 bases from J, with 14 bases in between. From germline, CDR1 is LNHDA and CDR2 SQIVND (reference sequence). This CDR3 has 16 amino acids. Profiled with immunoSEQ multiplex PCR; TCRdb holds only in-frame clones, not every one. The data contain approximately 88,000 clones, 90% of them seen just once; the ten biggest clones take up around 0.1%. The specimen comprised unstimulated CD4+ T cells sorted from spleen or lymph node cells, sampled before intestinal transplant. The chain couples TRBV19 to TRBJ1-3; possibly TRBD1 for D (6 bases). The sequence derives from a human donor who received an intestinal transplant. This CDR3 reads CASSSAGVNSGNTIYF. CDR3 DNA: TGTGCCAGTAGTTCCGCAGGGGTTAACTCTGGAAACACCATATATTTT.